Presented here are 32 T cell receptor beta chains from one specimen sequenced in a study of cytomegalovirus exposure and HLA in healthy donors. Primers included in the PCR were 60 Vbeta and 13 Jbeta primers. The protocol was immunoSEQ multiplex PCR, while the TCRdb copy is restricted to in-frame clones and leaves out a portion. This table holds roughly 120,000 clones, 65% to 80% found once. The specimen sequenced was PBMCs. The source of these receptors is a woman aged 55-69 years in good health and CMV-seropositive.

The rearrangement links TRBV4-1 to TRBJ2-1; 7 positions agree with TRBD2. CDR3 length equals 17 residues. Germline V lookup: CDR1 MGHRA, CDR2 YSYEKL. The ends lost 0 bases at V and 3 bases at J; junction bases unmatched: 8. The CDR3 is CASSQDWAGAIYNEQFF. In DNA form, the CDR3 reads TGCGCCAGCAGCCAAGATTGGGCGGGAGCGATCTACAATGAGCAGTTCTTC.

This chain joins TRBV21-1 and TRBJ2-5; the D segment call TRBD2 is taken from the table without a DNA check. TRBV21-1 is recorded as a pseudogene. The CDR3 spans 14 residues. The chain's CDR3 is CASSRGLESETQYF. Here the CDR3 DNA reads TGTGCCAGCAGCAGAGGACTAGAATCGGAGACCCAGTACTTC.

In its sample, this clone was seen a few times. V and J are TRBV7-3 and TRBJ2-1, with D perhaps TRBD2 (6 bases). Deletions cut 5 bases from V and 2 bases from J, with 16 bases between. Germline values: CDR1 SGHTA, CDR2 FQGTGA. The CDR3 spans 16 residues. CDR3 in amino acids: CASSPLEGAPYNEQFF. CDR3 bases: TGTGCCAGCAGCCCCTTGGAGGGAGCTCCCTACAATGAGCAGTTCTTC.

The V and J genes are TRBV11-3 and TRBJ2-2, with TRBD1 matching over 8 bases. V was clipped by 3 bases and J by 5 bases; unmatched bases: 5. CDR1 and CDR2 (germline): SGHNT, YENEEA. The CDR3 length is 15 residues. DNA of the CDR3: TGTGCCAGCAGCTTGACAGGGGTCCCAACCGGGGAGCTGTTTTTT. It codes for CASSLTGVPTGELFF.

The chain is built from TRBV5-6 and TRBJ1-4, with D maybe TRBD1 (6 bases). Deletions cut 0 bases from V and 4 bases from J, with 10 bases between. Germline V CDR1 and CDR2: SGHDT, YYEEEE. The CDR3 is 15 amino acids. The CDR3 DNA sequence: TGTGCCAGCAGCTTGGCAGGGGACCTTAATGAAAAACTGTTTTTT. Its protein is CASSLAGDLNEKLFF.

This clone was seen only once. This sequence joins TRBV19 and TRBJ2-1, with a weak D call TRBD2 (5 bases). CDR1 is LNHDA and CDR2 is SQIVND in the germline V gene (reference sequence). Deletions cut 11 bases from V and 0 bases from J, with 17 bases between. The CDR3 is made up of 15 amino acids. CDR3 amino acids: CASRIGMSSYNEQFF. The CDR3, as DNA: TGTGCCTCCCGTATCGGGATGAGCTCCTACAATGAGCAGTTCTTC.

The J gene is TRBJ1-6, the V gene TRBV30, with D perhaps TRBD1 (6 bases). The CDR3 covers 13 residues. CDR1 is GTSNPN and CDR2 is SVGIG in the germline V gene (reference sequence). V was trimmed by 2 bases and J by 4 bases, leaving 6 bases between them. DNA for the CDR3: TGTGCCTGGAGTACAGGGTATAATTCACCCCTCCACTTT. This codes for CAWSTGYNSPLHF. The full variable domain, in which reference TRBV30 and TRBJ1-6 provide the parts outside the CDR3, is SQTIHQWPATLVQPVGSPLSLECTVEGTSNPNLYWYRQAAGRGLQLLFYSVGIGQISSEVPQNLSASRPQDRQFILSSKKLLLSDSGFYLCAWSTGYNSPLHFGNGTRLTVT.

The V gene is TRBV4-1, the J gene TRBJ1-1, with no clear D. The CDR3 is 17 residues long. The germline CDR1 and CDR2 sequences are MGHRA and YSYEKL. The germline V and J ends were trimmed by 0 bases and 4 bases, with 18 bases remaining between them. This chain's CDR3 is CASSQEGLGYGVTEAFF. The DNA for the CDR3 is TGCGCCAGCAGCCAAGAGGGTCTTGGGTACGGGGTCACTGAAGCTTTCTTT.

V is TRBV30 and J is TRBJ2-7; TRBD2 matches at 12 bases. Trimming cost V 2 bases and J 0 bases; bases outside gene matches: 8. The CDR3 consists of 17 residues. CDR1 is GTSNPN and CDR2 is SVGIG in the germline V gene (reference sequence). As DNA, the CDR3 is TGTGCCTGGAGTCCGCCTAGCGGGAGGGCGAGCTCCTACGAGCAGTACTTC. Its protein product is CAWSPPSGRASSYEQYF.

The chain carries TRBV4-3 and TRBJ1-4; possibly TRBD1 for D (5 bases). The germline V gene encodes CDR1 LGHNA and CDR2 YSLEER. The length of the CDR3 is 18 residues. V gave up 3 bases and J gave up 0 bases, with 17 bases separating them. The CDR3 sequence: CASSHPPRETATNEKLFF. Written as DNA, the CDR3 is TGCGCCAGCAGCCATCCTCCCAGGGAAACAGCAACTAATGAAAAACTGTTTTTT.

V usage is TRBV4-2 and J usage is TRBJ2-3; D might be TRBD2 (6 bases). V lost 0 bases to trimming and J lost 6 bases, with 19 bases between them. Germline CDR1 and CDR2: LGHNA and YNFKEQ. The CDR3 has 17 residues. The CDR3 here is CASSQDWGAGPRDTQYF. The CDR3, as DNA: TGTGCCAGCAGCCAAGATTGGGGAGCGGGCCCTAGGGATACGCAGTATTTT.

For this clone: The junction does not match germline at one end; this may be a read error. V is TRBV4-2 and J is TRBJ2-3, with a tentative D call TRBD2 (6 bases). The CDR3 has 14 amino acids. Germline-derived CDR1 and CDR2 are LGHNA and YNFKEQ. The CDR3 sequence is CASSRLGNTGTQYF. CDR3 DNA sequence: TGTGCCAGCAGCAGACTAGGAAACACAGGTACGCAGTATTTT.

V gene TRBV30 combines with J gene TRBJ1-2, with 8 bases lining up with TRBD1. Germline CDR1 is GTSNPN and CDR2 is SVGIG (reference sequence). V lost 3 bases, J lost 3 bases, and 9 bases stayed unmatched. The CDR3 runs 15 residues. The CDR3 nucleotides read TGTGCCTGGAGGCCTTCAGGGGGCGCGTACTATGGCTACACCTTC. It translates to CAWRPSGGAYYGYTF.

The chain employs TRBV7-2 and TRBJ1-2; D may be TRBD1 (6 bases). V was shortened by 5 bases and J by 4 bases, with 14 bases between the two germline ends. Germline V gene sequence: CDR1 SGHTA, CDR2 FQGNSA. The CDR3 consists of 14 residues. CDR3 amino acids: CASSPRQESYGYTF. The CDR3 nucleotides are TGTGCCAGCAGCCCCAGACAGGAGAGCTATGGCTACACCTTC. Based on the CDR3 plus reference TRBV7-2 and TRBJ1-2, the full variable domain is GAGVSQSPSNKVTEKGKDVELRCDPISGHTALYWYRQSLGQGLEFLIYFQGNSAPDKSGLPSDRFSAERTGGSVSTLTIQRTQQEDSAVYLCASSPRQESYGYTFGSGTRLTVV.

To note about this clone: The junction shows a germline mismatch at one end, possibly a read error. This CDR3 is also generated by other DNA sequences in the sample. The chain has TRBV4-2 and TRBJ2-4; 11 bases are a match to TRBD2. This CDR3 has 23 amino acids. Germline assignment: CDR1 LGHNA and CDR2 YNFKEQ. CDR3: CASSQDDLPSGGLVALAKNIQYF. The DNA for the CDR3 is TGTGCCAGCAGCCAAGATGACCTCCCTAGCGGGGGGTTGGTCGCCTTGGCCAAAAACATTCAATACTTC.

This clone appeared a few times. The CDR3 reads CASSLRQGAVYEQYF. CDR3 bases: TGTGCCAGCAGCCTAAGACAGGGGGCGGTGTACGAGCAGTACTTC. The J gene is TRBJ2-7, the V gene TRBV5-4; 10 positions match TRBD1. The V gene's germline CDR1 is SGHNT and CDR2 YYREEE (reference sequence). The CDR3 runs to 15 residues. Trimming took 4 bases from V and 4 from J; bases not matched to a gene: 8.

There are a few counts of this clone. The V and J genes are TRBV9 and TRBJ2-3; TRBD2 matches 12 bases. The CDR3 loop spans 22 amino acids. The V and J ends lost 0 bases and 0 bases, in that order; junction bases with no gene match: 17. Germline-derived CDR1 and CDR2 are SGDLS and YYNGEE. The CDR3 reads CASSVVGAGGLAGYLSTDTQYF. Here the CDR3 DNA reads TGTGCCAGCAGCGTAGTCGGGGCCGGTGGACTAGCGGGATACCTTAGCACAGATACGCAGTATTTT.

This clone was detected only once. This sequence joins TRBV30 and TRBJ1-1, with D tentatively TRBD1 (5 bases). Germline lookup yields CDR1 GTSNPN and CDR2 SVGIG (reference sequence). The length of the CDR3 is 13 residues. V lost 3 bases to trimming and J lost 3 bases, with 11 bases between them. The CDR3 DNA is TGTGCCTGGAGAAGGCAGGGTGACACTGAAGCTTTCTTT. It yields the protein CAWRRQGDTEAFF.

The V and J genes are TRBV6-1 and TRBJ1-3; D unresolved. Trimming left V 6 bases short and J 0 bases short, with 12 bases between. This CDR3 region has 15 residues. The V gene's germline CDR1 is MNHNS and CDR2 SASEGT. The CDR3 bases are TGTGCCAGCAGGACGGCGGGGAACTCTGGAAACACCATATATTTT. As protein: CASRTAGNSGNTIYF.

This sequence joins TRBV5-4 and TRBJ2-7, with TRBD2 matching 12 bases. Trimming took 4 bases from V and 1 from J; bases not matched to a gene: 6. Per the germline V gene, CDR1 is SGHNT and CDR2 is YYREEE (reference sequence). CDR3 length: 16 residues. The CDR3, as DNA: TGTGCCAGCAGCAAGGGACTAGCGGGTACTTCCTACGAGCAGTACTTC. It codes for CASSKGLAGTSYEQYF.

The chain is built from TRBV19 and TRBJ2-6; a weak D match, TRBD2 (5 bases). CDR3 length: 17 residues. Germline CDR1 is LNHDA and CDR2 is SQIVND (reference sequence). Trimming took off 6 bases at V and 2 bases at J, with 17 bases between the two ends. The CDR3 protein is CASREIGWGAGANVLTF. The CDR3 coding sequence is TGTGCCAGTAGAGAGATCGGCTGGGGAGCTGGGGCCAACGTCCTGACTTTC. Full variable domain (outside the CDR3, taken from reference TRBV19 and TRBJ2-6): DGGITQSPKYLFRKEGQNVTLSCEQNLNHDAMYWYRQDPGQGLRLIYYSQIVNDFQKGDIAEGYSVSREKKESFPLTVTSAQKNPTAFYLCASREIGWGAGANVLTFGAGSRLTVL.

The table lists this clone with a count of one. The chain combines TRBV5-1 with TRBJ2-1; TRBD1 matches at 8 bases. V lost 4 bases and J lost 7; bases outside the gene matches: 7. Germline CDR1 reads SGHRS; CDR2 reads YFSETQ. CDR3 size: 14 residues. CDR3 in amino acids: CASSLRTGSNEQFF. CDR3 nucleotides: TGCGCCAGCAGCCTCAGGACAGGGAGTAATGAGCAGTTCTTC. Combining the CDR3 with reference TRBV5-1 and TRBJ2-1 gives the whole variable domain KAGVTQTPRYLIKTRGQQVTLSCSPISGHRSVSWYQQTPGQGLQFLFEYFSETQRNKGNFPGRFSGRQFSNSRSEMNVSTLELGDSALYLCASSLRTGSNEQFFGPGTRLTVL.

The genes are TRBV2 and TRBJ1-5, with no clear D. V was cut by 4 bases and J by 1 base, with 11 bases left in between. Germline CDR1 is SNHLY and CDR2 is FYNNEI. The CDR3 is made up of 15 amino acids. CDR3 DNA sequence: TGTGCCAGCAGTGGCGAGGGCACCAGCAATCAGCCCCAGCATTTT. Its translation: CASSGEGTSNQPQHF.

This chain links TRBV5-4 with TRBJ1-1; 7 bases fit TRBD1. The V and J ends lost 2 bases and 1 base, in that order; junction bases with no gene match: 2. The germline gives CDR1 SGHNT, CDR2 YYREEE (reference sequence). The CDR3 runs to 14 residues. CDR3 residues: CASSLQGTNTEAFF. The CDR3 DNA follows: TGTGCCAGCAGCTTACAGGGGACGAACACTGAAGCTTTCTTT.

This clone was seen a few times. This chain connects TRBV7-6 to TRBJ2-1, with TRBD2 matching over 10 bases. The CDR3 extends over 20 amino acids. Germline values: CDR1 SGHVS, CDR2 FNYEAQ. Trimming at V came to 2 bases and at J to 0 bases, leaving 13 bases not matched to a gene. The CDR3 spells CASSLREPSGSGSSYNEQFF. The CDR3 coding sequence is TGTGCCAGCAGCTTAAGGGAACCTAGCGGGAGTGGTAGCTCCTACAATGAGCAGTTCTTC.

The chain uses TRBV27 and TRBJ1-5; 7 nucleotides line up with TRBD1. Germline assignment: CDR1 MNHEY and CDR2 SMNVEV (reference sequence). J lost 0 bases, V lost 0 bases, and 11 bases had no gene match. This CDR3 contains 19 residues. In nucleotides, the CDR3 is TGTGCCAGCAGTTTATCGGGTCAAGGCAGGGGGTATAGCAATCAGCCCCAGCATTTT. Translated: CASSLSGQGRGYSNQPQHF.

This chain links TRBV5-8 with TRBJ2-5, with D possibly being TRBD1 (6 bases). The CDR3 runs 13 residues. Germline lookup yields CDR1 SGHTS and CDR2 YDEGEE. Trimming took off 1 base at V and 5 bases at J, with 9 bases between the two ends. In nucleotides, the CDR3 is TGTGCCAGCAGCTTGACAGGGTCGGAGACCCAGTACTTC. Translated: CASSLTGSETQYF.

This chain joins TRBV11-2 and TRBJ1-3; no reliable D call. The CDR3 is made up of 15 amino acids. The germline CDR1 and CDR2 sequences are SGHAT and FQNNGV. V lost 3 bases and J lost 0, with 9 bases in between. The CDR3 loop is CASSLTGISGNTIYF. The CDR3 DNA sequence: TGTGCCAGCAGCTTGACGGGGATCTCTGGAAACACCATATATTTT.

The chain is built from TRBV6-4 and TRBJ1-2, with 7 bases lining up with TRBD1. J was trimmed by 5 bases and V by 4 bases; bases with no gene match: 7. The CDR3 length is 14 residues. CDR1 is MRHNA and CDR2 is SNTAGT in the germline V gene. In DNA, the CDR3 is TGTGCCAGCAGTGGGAGCGACAGGGTGTATGGCTACACCTTC. This sequence encodes CASSGSDRVYGYTF.

This clone was picked up a small number of times. The chain combines TRBV19 with TRBJ1-2; D perhaps matches TRBD1 (6 bases). Trimming stripped 5 bases from V and 12 bases from J, with 19 bases between. The CDR3 loop spans 13 amino acids. Germline loops: CDR1 LNHDA, CDR2 SQIVND (reference sequence). In DNA form, the CDR3 reads TGTGCCAGTAGTCGACGCGGGGGCGGAGGTGACACCTTC. It translates to CASSRRGGGGDTF.

The rearrangement uses TRBV19 and TRBJ2-1; 8 bases fit TRBD1. Germline assignment: CDR1 LNHDA and CDR2 SQIVND (reference sequence). CDR3 size: 14 residues. V dropped 7 bases and J dropped 7; count of bases not matched to a gene: 9. Here the CDR3 DNA reads TGTGCCAGTAAGAGAACGACAGGGGTGAATGAGCAGTTCTTC. Protein: CASKRTTGVNEQFF.

V gene TRBV29-1 combines with J gene TRBJ2-5; D perhaps matches TRBD1 (6 bases). This CDR3 is built from 16 residues. Per germline, CDR1 SQVTM and CDR2 ANQGSEA. The germline V and J ends were trimmed by 1 base and 2 bases, with 17 bases remaining between them. CDR3 sequence (DNA): TGCAGCGTTGAAGGGGCCTGGTGGGACATTCAAGAGACCCAGTACTTC. Protein product: CSVEGAWWDIQETQYF.